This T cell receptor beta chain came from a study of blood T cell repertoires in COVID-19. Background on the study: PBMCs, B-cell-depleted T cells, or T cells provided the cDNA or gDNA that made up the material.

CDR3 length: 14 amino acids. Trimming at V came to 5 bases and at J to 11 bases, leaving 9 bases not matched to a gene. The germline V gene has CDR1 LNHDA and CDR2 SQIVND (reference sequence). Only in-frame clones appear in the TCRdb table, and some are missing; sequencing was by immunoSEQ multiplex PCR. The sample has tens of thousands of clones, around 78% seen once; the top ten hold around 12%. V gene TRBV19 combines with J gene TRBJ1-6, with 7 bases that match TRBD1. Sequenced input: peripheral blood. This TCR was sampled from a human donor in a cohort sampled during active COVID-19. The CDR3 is CASSLRQGTPPLHF. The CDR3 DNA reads TGTGCCAGTAGTCTTCGACAGGGTACTCCACCCCTCCACTTT.